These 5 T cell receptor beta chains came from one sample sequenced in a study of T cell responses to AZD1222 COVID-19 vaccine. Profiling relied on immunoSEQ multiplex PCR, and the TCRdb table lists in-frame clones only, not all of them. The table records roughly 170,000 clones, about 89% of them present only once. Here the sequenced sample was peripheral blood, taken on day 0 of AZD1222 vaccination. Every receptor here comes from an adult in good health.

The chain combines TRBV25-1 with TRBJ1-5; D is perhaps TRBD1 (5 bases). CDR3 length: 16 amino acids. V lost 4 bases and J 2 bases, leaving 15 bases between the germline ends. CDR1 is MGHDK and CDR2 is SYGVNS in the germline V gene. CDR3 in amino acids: CASSVGPGRGNQPQHF. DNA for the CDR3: TGTGCCAGCAGTGTGGGACCGGGTAGAGGCAATCAGCCCCAGCATTTT.

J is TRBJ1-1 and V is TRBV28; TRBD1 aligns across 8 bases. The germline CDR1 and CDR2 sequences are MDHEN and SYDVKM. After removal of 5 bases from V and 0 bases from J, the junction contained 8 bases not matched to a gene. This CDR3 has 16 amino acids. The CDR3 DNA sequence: TGTGCCAGCAGTCAGAACAGGGGGAAGTTGAACACTGAAGCTTTCTTT. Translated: CASSQNRGKLNTEAFF.

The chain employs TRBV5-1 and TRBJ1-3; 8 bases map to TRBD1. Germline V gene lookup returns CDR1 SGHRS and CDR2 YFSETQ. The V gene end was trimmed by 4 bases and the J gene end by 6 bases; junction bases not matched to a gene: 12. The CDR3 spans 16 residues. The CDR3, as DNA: TGCGCCAGCAGCCCGAGGACAGGGCAACTAACAAACACCATATATTTT. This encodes CASSPRTGQLTNTIYF.

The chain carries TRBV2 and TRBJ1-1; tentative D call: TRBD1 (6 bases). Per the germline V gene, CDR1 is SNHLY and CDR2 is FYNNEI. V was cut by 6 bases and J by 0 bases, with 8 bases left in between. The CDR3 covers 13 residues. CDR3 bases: TGTGCCAGCAGACAGGGAATGAACACTGAAGCTTTCTTT. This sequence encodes CASRQGMNTEAFF.

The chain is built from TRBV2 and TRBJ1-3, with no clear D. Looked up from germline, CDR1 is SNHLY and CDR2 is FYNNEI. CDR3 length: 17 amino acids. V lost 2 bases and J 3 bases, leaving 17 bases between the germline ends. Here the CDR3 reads CASSESLFSGYGNTIYF. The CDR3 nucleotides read TGTGCCAGCAGTGAAAGTTTGTTCTCCGGCTATGGAAACACCATATATTTT.